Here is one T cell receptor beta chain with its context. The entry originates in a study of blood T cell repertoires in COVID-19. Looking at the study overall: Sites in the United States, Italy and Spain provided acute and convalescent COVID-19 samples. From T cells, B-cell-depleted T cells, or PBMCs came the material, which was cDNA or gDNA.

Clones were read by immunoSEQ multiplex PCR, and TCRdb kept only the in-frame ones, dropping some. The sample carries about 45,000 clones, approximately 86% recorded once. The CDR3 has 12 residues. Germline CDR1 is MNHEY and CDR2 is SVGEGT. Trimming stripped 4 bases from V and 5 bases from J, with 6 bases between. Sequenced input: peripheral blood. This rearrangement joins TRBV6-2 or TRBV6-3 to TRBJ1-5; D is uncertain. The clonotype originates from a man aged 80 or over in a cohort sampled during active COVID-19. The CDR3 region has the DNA TGTGCCAGCAGTTCCGTAGATCAGCCCCAGCATTTT. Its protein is CASSSVDQPQHF.